Listed below are T cell receptor beta chains from one sample, sequenced in a study of T cells in Graves' hyperthyroidism and ophthalmopathy. TCRdb re-analysed the multiplex PCR reads in MiXCR, keeping a single row per CDR3 protein. The data hold over 700,000 distinct CDR3 sequences, with roughly a third observed a single time. Sequencing was carried out using blood. These TCRs come from a woman between 35 and 50 years old with Graves' hyperthyroidism. CDR3s leave out the opening cysteine and the closing phenylalanine or tryptophan. Each record gives: V gene, J gene, CDR3 protein.

TRBV11-2,TRBJ2-5,ASSHEWSRDETQY
TRBV20-1,TRBJ2-5,SAMGLADEETQY
TRBV10-3,TRBJ1-2,AISTPRPGQGYGYT
TRBV29-1,TRBJ2-7,SVAHGYEQY
TRBV25-1,TRBJ2-7,ASSEISTSGTSDEQY
TRBV25-1,TRBJ2-7,ASSKVKPGPTPYEQY
TRBV19,TRBJ1-3,ASSDGTGSGNTIY
TRBV28,TRBJ2-7,ASSKPGLGSYEQY
TRBV6-1,TRBJ1-5,ASSENSAGRFLCCNQPQH
TRBV20-1,TRBJ2-7,SALSGSTTYEQY
TRBV20-1,TRBJ2-7,SAERGEQY
TRBV19,TRBJ2-7,ASSTGVGDEQH
TRBV29-1,TRBJ1-2,SVVGPEEYYGYT
TRBV6-2/TRBV6-3,TRBJ1-3,ASTSQGAFVNTIY
TRBV20-1,TRBJ1-1,SARIGQVNTEAF
TRBV7-9,TRBJ1-2,ASSLAGSGEGYT
TRBV19,TRBJ1-2,ASSLVIGTYGYT
TRBV4-3,TRBJ2-7,ASSQDSSSYEQY
TRBV6-5,TRBJ1-2,ASSWTGTHANYGYT
TRBV20-1,TRBJ2-7,SARELAGYEQY
TRBV19,TRBJ1-1,ASSIDSGGAF
TRBV12-3/TRBV12-4,TRBJ1-6,ASSPRFGLGNSPLH
TRBV7-8,TRBJ2-7,ASSLGYGLFHEQY
TRBV7-9,TRBJ2-7,ASSSRGDINYEQY
TRBV10-3,TRBJ1-4,AISERVGEKLF
TRBV20-1,TRBJ1-1,SARADPNTEAF
TRBV20-1,TRBJ1-4,SAEGTSPNEKLF
TRBV10-3,TRBJ1-1,AIRGSSLDTEAF
TRBV2,TRBJ2-7,ASSEPNRGGYEQY
TRBV5-8,TRBJ2-2,ASSIQGARLANTGELF
TRBV6-5,TRBJ1-2,ASSTSAGYGYT
TRBV12-3/TRBV12-4,TRBJ1-2,ASSRTVWGGYT
TRBV4-3,TRBJ1-1,ASSQGTPNTEAF
TRBV9,TRBJ1-1,ASSVGGDTEAF
TRBV20-1,TRBJ2-7,SASLVQGAGEQY
TRBV19,TRBJ1-1,ASSIVSLGGNTEAF
TRBV6-5,TRBJ2-7,ASSYSRGSTYEQY
TRBV10-2,TRBJ2-7,ASSGSKHYEQY
TRBV20-1,TRBJ2-2,SAPERTGELF
TRBV25-1,TRBJ1-6,ASSEFRGYSPLH
TRBV10-1,TRBJ1-1,ASSVRGRAEAF
TRBV20-1,TRBJ2-7,SARVDSYEQY
TRBV6-6,TRBJ1-1,ASTEDTENTEAF
TRBV20-1,TRBJ1-4,SARGTANEKLF
TRBV6-5,TRBJ2-2,ASSYSRLKGELF
TRBV15,TRBJ2-5,ATSGTSGGGHGETQY
TRBV7-9,TRBJ2-5,ASSLGAGGPGETQY
TRBV4-1,TRBJ2-7,ASSQERIGYEQY
TRBV24-1,TRBJ1-1,ATSDGTPRDEAF
TRBV7-6,TRBJ1-1,ASSSLSSRITSTEAF
TRBV10-3,TRBJ2-1,AISPGTSGFNEQF
TRBV6-1,TRBJ1-1,ASSLNRGSTANTEAF
TRBV12-5,TRBJ1-1,ASGPSISTEAF